Detailed here is one TCR beta chain. The entry originates in a study of blood T cell repertoires in COVID-19. Across the whole study: Both acute and convalescent COVID-19 samples were obtained from the United States, Italy and Spain. Nucleic acid was either cDNA or gDNA, and it came from T cells, B-cell-depleted T cells, or PBMCs.

Assay used: immunoSEQ multiplex PCR; TCRdb lists only in-frame clones, some missing. The sample lists 140,000 to 150,000 clones, about 89% occurring once. There are 16 residues in the CDR3. Germline trimming cut 6 bases from V and 3 bases from J; bases unmatched to any gene: 6. CDR1 SGHTA and CDR2 FQGTGA come from the germline V gene. The specimen was peripheral blood. The rearrangement links TRBV7-3 to TRBJ2-2, with 11 bases lining up with TRBD2. The TCR was taken from a man between 60 and 70 years old with active or convalescent COVID-19. CDR3 in amino acids: CASRSPGLADTGELFF. CDR3 sequence (DNA): TGTGCCAGCAGGTCTCCGGGACTAGCGGACACCGGGGAGCTGTTTTTT.